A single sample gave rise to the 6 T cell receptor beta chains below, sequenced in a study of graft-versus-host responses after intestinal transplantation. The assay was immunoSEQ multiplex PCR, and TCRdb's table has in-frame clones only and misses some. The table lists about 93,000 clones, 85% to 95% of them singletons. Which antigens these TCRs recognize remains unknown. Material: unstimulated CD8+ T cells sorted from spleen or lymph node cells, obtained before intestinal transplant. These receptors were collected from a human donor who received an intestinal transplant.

CDR3: CASSYLVAGEQFF. Here the CDR3 DNA reads TGTGCCAGCAGTTACCTAGTTGCCGGCGAACAGTTCTTC. The V gene is TRBV6-6, the J gene TRBJ2-1; D is unclear. Germline CDR1 and CDR2: MNHNY and SVGAGI (reference sequence). V gave up 2 bases and J gave up 13 bases, with 15 bases separating them. CDR3 length: 13 residues.

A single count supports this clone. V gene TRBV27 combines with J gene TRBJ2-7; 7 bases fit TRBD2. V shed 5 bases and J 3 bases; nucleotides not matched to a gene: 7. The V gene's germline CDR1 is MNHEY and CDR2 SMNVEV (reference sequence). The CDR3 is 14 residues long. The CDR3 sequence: CASSVGASGYEQYF. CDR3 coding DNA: TGTGCCAGCAGTGTCGGGGCTAGCGGCTACGAGCAGTACTTC.

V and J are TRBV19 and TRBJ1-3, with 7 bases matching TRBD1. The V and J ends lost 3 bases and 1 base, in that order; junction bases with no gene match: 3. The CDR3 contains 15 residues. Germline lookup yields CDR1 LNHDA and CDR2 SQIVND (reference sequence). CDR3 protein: CASSMTGTSGNTIYF. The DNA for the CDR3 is TGTGCCAGTAGTATGACAGGGACGTCTGGAAACACCATATATTTT.

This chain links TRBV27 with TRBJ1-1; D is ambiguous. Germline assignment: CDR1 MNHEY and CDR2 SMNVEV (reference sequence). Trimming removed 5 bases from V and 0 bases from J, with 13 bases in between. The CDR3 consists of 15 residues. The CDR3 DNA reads TGTGCCAGCAGTCCCATGATCAGGCTGAACACTGAAGCTTTCTTT. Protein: CASSPMIRLNTEAFF.

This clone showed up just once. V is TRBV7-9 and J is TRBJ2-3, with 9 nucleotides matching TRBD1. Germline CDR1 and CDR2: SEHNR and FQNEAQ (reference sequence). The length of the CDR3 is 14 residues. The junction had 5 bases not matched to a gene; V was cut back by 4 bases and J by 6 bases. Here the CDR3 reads CASSSRDRVDTQYF. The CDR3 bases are TGTGCCAGCAGCTCGAGGGACAGGGTCGATACGCAGTATTTT.

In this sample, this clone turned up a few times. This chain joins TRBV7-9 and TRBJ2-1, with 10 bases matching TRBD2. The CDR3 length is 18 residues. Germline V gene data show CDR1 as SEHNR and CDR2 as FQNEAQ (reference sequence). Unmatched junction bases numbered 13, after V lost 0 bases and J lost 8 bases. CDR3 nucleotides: TGTGCCAGCAGCTTAGCGGGCCTAGGTAGCGGGAGGATATATGAGCAGTTCTTC. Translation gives CASSLAGLGSGRIYEQFF.